This is a list of T cell receptor beta chains from one sample in a study of shared clonotypes between healthy human individuals. The repertoire was sequenced with immunoSEQ multiplex PCR; TCRdb's copy has only in-frame clones and lacks some. The table includes roughly 2 million clones, around 96% detected once. The specimen was naive CD8+ T cells sorted from blood. The receptors were sampled from a young man in good health. CDR3s include the opening cysteine and the closing phenylalanine or tryptophan. A D gene is named only where the DNA matches it firmly. Rows give clone size only sometimes, using once, few, many, or a class for an expanded clone.

clone size,V gene,J gene,D gene,CDR3 protein,CDR3 DNA
.,TRBV25-1,TRBJ2-3,.,CASSEFRGLDTQYF,TGTGCCAGCAGTGAATTTAGGGGCCTAGATACGCAGTATTTT
.,TRBV6-5,TRBJ1-1,.,CASSYSWGTEAFF,TGTGCCAGCAGTTACTCATGGGGCACTGAAGCTTTCTTT
.,TRBV11-2,TRBJ1-2,.,CASSLDFQGWQYYGYTF,TGTGCCAGCAGCTTAGATTTTCAGGGCTGGCAATACTATGGCTACACCTTC
.,TRBV21-1,TRBJ2-7,.,CASSKDSAGPSSYEQYF,TGTGCCAGCAGCAAAGATTCGGCAGGCCCTAGCTCCTACGAGCAGTACTTC
.,TRBV5-8,TRBJ2-7,TRBD2,CASSPPGGFPSYEQYF,TGTGCCAGCAGCCCCCCCGGGGGGTTCCCCTCCTACGAGCAGTACTTC
.,TRBV13,TRBJ2-5,.,CASSATGSGETQYF,TGTGCCAGCAGCGCTACAGGCTCAGGAGAGACCCAGTACTTC
.,TRBV27,TRBJ2-7,.,CASSFRGFPYEQYF,TGTGCCAGCAGTTTCCGGGGGTTCCCCTACGAGCAGTACTTC
.,TRBV5-4,TRBJ1-6,.,CAGSPGGQNNSPLHF,TGTGCCGGCAGCCCGGGTGGACAGAATAATTCACCCCTCCACTTT
.,TRBV4-3,TRBJ2-3,.,CASSHYEGSTDTQYF,TGCGCCAGCAGCCATTATGAGGGTTCGACAGATACGCAGTATTTT
.,TRBV7-9,TRBJ2-5,TRBD1,CASSLKGAKGETQYF,TGTGCCAGCAGCTTAAAGGGGGCGAAAGGGGAGACCCAGTACTTC
once,TRBV28,TRBJ2-7,TRBD1,CASSSSHIWDRVYEQYF,TGTGCCAGCAGTTCCTCTCATATATGGGACAGGGTTTACGAGCAGTACTTC
.,TRBV7-6,TRBJ1-5,.,CASSSGGGNQPQHF,TGTGCCAGCAGCTCGGGGGGTGGCAATCAGCCCCAGCATTTT
once,TRBV6-5,TRBJ2-5,TRBD1,CASSYGTGQGAETQYF,TGTGCCAGCAGTTACGGAACGGGGCAGGGGGCAGAGACCCAGTACTTC
.,TRBV28,TRBJ2-1,.,CASSLAQAGDEQFF,TGTGCCAGCAGTTTGGCCCAAGCTGGAGATGAGCAGTTCTTC
.,TRBV6-5,TRBJ1-3,.,CASRTAGNTIYF,TGTGCCAGCAGGACAGCTGGAAACACCATATATTTT
.,TRBV4-1,TRBJ2-7,.,CASSQKDLAGSEQYF,TGCGCCAGCAGCCAAAAAGACCTAGCAGGCAGCGAGCAGTACTTC
.,TRBV7-6,TRBJ2-3,TRBD1,CASSPWTGRTDTQYF,TGTGCCAGCAGCCCATGGACAGGGCGAACAGATACGCAGTATTTT
.,TRBV29-1,TRBJ2-7,.,CSVDLGYEQYF,TGCAGCGTTGACCTGGGCTACGAGCAGTACTTC
once,TRBV11-2,TRBJ2-5,TRBD2,CASSLTRLAGLQETQYF,TGTGCCAGCAGCTTAACCCGACTAGCGGGGCTCCAAGAGACCCAGTACTTC
.,TRBV5-1,TRBJ2-3,TRBD1,CASSSSGTGPPDTQYF,TGCGCCAGCAGCTCCTCCGGGACAGGCCCCCCAGATACGCAGTATTTT
.,TRBV7-2,TRBJ2-3,.,CASSFGDTQYF,TGTGCCAGCAGCTTCGGAGATACGCAGTATTTT
.,TRBV7-8,TRBJ2-5,.,CASSLLSYQETQYF,TGTGCCAGCAGCTTGCTGAGTTACCAAGAGACCCAGTACTTC
.,TRBV28,TRBJ1-2,TRBD1,CASQSGTGISNYGYTF,TGTGCCAGCCAATCCGGGACAGGCATCTCTAACTATGGCTACACCTTC
once,TRBV19,TRBJ2-7,.,CASSPGGLSSYEQYF,TGTGCCAGTAGTCCAGGGGGACTTAGCTCCTACGAGCAGTACTTC
.,TRBV19,TRBJ2-7,.,CASGPGSSYEQYF,TGTGCCAGTGGCCCGGGGAGCTCCTACGAGCAGTACTTC
.,TRBV7-9,TRBJ2-5,TRBD2,CASSEQRLAHQKETQYF,TGTGCCAGCAGCGAACAACGACTAGCTCACCAGAAGGAGACCCAGTACTTC
.,TRBV4-3,TRBJ2-7,.,CASSQETVGTYEQYF,TGCGCCAGCAGCCAAGAGACAGTGGGGACCTACGAGCAGTACTTC
.,TRBV13,TRBJ2-7,.,CASSLGQEQYF,TGTGCCAGCAGCCTAGGACAAGAGCAGTACTTC